This T cell receptor beta chain stems from a study of shared clonotypes between healthy human individuals. V lost 5 bases and J lost 5; bases outside the gene matches: 16. This CDR3 has 17 residues. The germline CDR1 and CDR2 sequences are SGHAT and FQNNGV. Only in-frame clones appear in the TCRdb table, and some are missing; sequencing was by immunoSEQ multiplex PCR. This sample carries 950,000 to 1,100,000 clones, more than 75% of them seen once, and the ten largest clones take 0.55% to 0.7%. This TCR derives from a man aged 18 to 30 in good health. Some clones in this sample may be carry-over from other donors' samples. This chain uses TRBV11-2 with TRBJ2-5, with 8 bases that match TRBD2. Sequencing used memory CD4+ T cells from PBMCs. The subset here: CD45RA-negative fraction. CDR3 sequence: CASSPGLEAGAGETQYF. The CDR3 DNA is TGTGCCAGCAGCCCCGGACTCGAAGCGGGAGCGGGGGAGACCCAGTACTTC.